Described below is a single TCR beta chain sequence and its context. The data were obtained in a study of control samples from healthy donors and cancer patients. TCRdb's copy holds only in-frame clones and misses some; the assay was immunoSEQ multiplex PCR. The repertoire holds roughly 150,000 clones, with 88% as singletons. Source material: blood. The sequence derives from a man between 18 and 29 years old in good health.

The CDR3 reads CASSQVGAAGGPYNEQFF. The CDR3 coding sequence is TGTGCCAGCAGCCAAGTGGGGGCTGCGGGGGGCCCTTACAATGAGCAGTTCTTC. This rearrangement joins TRBV3-1 (or the pseudogene TRBV3-2) to TRBJ2-1; 8 nucleotides agree with TRBD2. The CDR3 length is 18 residues. V was clipped by 1 base and J by 4 bases; unmatched bases: 12. From germline, CDR1 is LGHDT and CDR2 YNNKEL (reference sequence).